A single sample is the source of the 8 T cell receptor beta chains below, sequenced in a study of T cell repertoires in cytomegalovirus infection. Each CDR3 protein is one row after TCRdb ran MiXCR on the reads. The sample carries about 740,000 distinct CDR3 sequences, about a third recorded once. Sequenced sample: PBMCs. These receptors all stem from a human donor in good health (CMV status not recorded). Some clones in this sample may be carry-over from other donors' samples.

This clonotype turned up a few times. This chain uses TRBV7-6 with TRBJ2-1; 11 bases align to TRBD2. The CDR3 consists of 19 residues. CDR1 and CDR2 from the germline V gene are SGHVS and FNYEAQ. Losses at the gene ends were 4 bases for V and 1 base for J; bases not matched to a gene: 12. The CDR3 loop is CASSYLDMGLADSYNEQFF. In nucleotides, the CDR3 is TGTGCCAGCAGCTATCTCGATATGGGACTAGCGGATTCCTACAATGAGCAGTTCTTC.

V usage is TRBV7-2 and J usage is TRBJ2-3; D is tentatively TRBD1 or TRBD2 (5 bases each). The CDR3 has 15 residues. Germline assignment: CDR1 SGHTA and CDR2 FQGNSA. Trimming shortened V by 0 bases and J by 5 bases, and 12 bases separated the two germline ends. CDR3 sequence (DNA): TGTGCCAGCAGCTTAGCAACGGGGCAGGTAGATACGCAGTATTTT. Translation: CASSLATGQVDTQYF.

This clonotype was observed a handful of times. J is TRBJ2-5 and V is TRBV6-1, with D perhaps TRBD1 or TRBD2 (5 bases each). CDR3 length: 16 residues. Germline V gene lookup returns CDR1 MNHNS and CDR2 SASEGT. V lost 5 bases to trimming and J lost 0 bases, with 16 bases between them. CDR3: CASSPKGTANQETQYF. DNA of the CDR3: TGTGCCAGCAGTCCGAAAGGGACGGCTAACCAAGAGACCCAGTACTTC.

The table lists this clonotype with many counts. The genes are TRBV12-3 or TRBV12-4 and TRBJ1-5; D perhaps matches TRBD1 (6 bases). Trimming shortened V by 5 bases and J by 4 bases, and 15 bases separated the two germline ends. The CDR3 has 15 amino acids. The CDR3 region is CASSPQGGGNQPQHF. The CDR3 nucleotides are TGTGCCAGCAGTCCGCAAGGGGGTGGGAATCAGCCCCAGCATTTT.

The chain couples TRBV11-2 to TRBJ1-1; no reliable D call. The germline V gene has CDR1 SGHAT and CDR2 FQNNGV. This CDR3 is 13 amino acids long. Trimming took off 6 bases at V and 3 bases at J, with 11 bases between the two ends. CDR3: CASSYTMDTEAFF. The CDR3 nucleotides read TGTGCCAGCAGTTATACTATGGACACTGAAGCTTTCTTT.

Comment on this clonotype: This may be a read error, as it is one base from a much larger clone. The CDR3 DNA follows: TGTGCCAGCGGCCAAGTTGACAGTTCTATGTATGGCTACACCTTC. Its protein product is CASGQVDSSMYGYTF. This chain joins TRBV14 and TRBJ1-2; D perhaps matches TRBD1 (5 bases). The CDR3 is 15 residues long. Germline V gives CDR1 SGHDN, CDR2 FVKESK.

A remark on this clonotype: One end of the junction is discordant with germline, which a read error may explain. The rearrangement joins TRBV29-1 to TRBJ2-1; D possibly corresponds to TRBD2 (5 bases). Germline values: CDR1 SQVTM, CDR2 ANQGSEA. CDR3 length: 13 amino acids. The CDR3 coding sequence is TGCAGTCTTAGCGAAGACGCCTACAAGGAGCAGTTCTTC. This sequence encodes CSLSEDAYKEQFF.

This clonotype came up a few times. This chain connects TRBV6-2 or TRBV6-3 to TRBJ2-3, with D possibly TRBD2 on 6 matching bases. Germline V lookup: CDR1 MNHEY, CDR2 SVGEGT. V was cut by 6 bases and J by 7 bases, with 17 bases left in between. The CDR3 has 14 amino acids. The CDR3 DNA sequence: TGTGCCAGCAGCCAGCGCTCTAGCGTACATACGCAGTATTTT. It specifies CASSQRSSVHTQYF.